The next 32 T cell receptor beta chains were all read from a single sample in a study of blood T cell repertoires in COVID-19. Sequenced by immunoSEQ multiplex PCR; TCRdb stores in-frame clones only, minus some. Here the sample spans about 39,000 clones, 90% to 95% being singletons. Sequences were obtained from peripheral blood. The receptors derive from a man aged 45-65 years with active COVID-19.

The chain links TRBV10-2 to TRBJ2-7; 10 positions match TRBD2. The CDR3 sequence is 14 residues long. Losses at the gene ends were 4 bases for V and 2 bases for J; bases not matched to a gene: 2. CDR1 is WSHSY and CDR2 is SAAADI in the germline V gene. CDR3 DNA sequence: TGCGCCAGCAGTGGACTAGCGGGCGCCTACGAGCAGTACTTC. Its protein product is CASSGLAGAYEQYF.

The sample holds a few counts of this clone. This chain joins TRBV5-4 and TRBJ1-6, with TRBD1 matching over 11 bases. Germline loops: CDR1 SGHNT, CDR2 YYREEE (reference sequence). The junction had 6 bases not matched to a gene; V was cut back by 3 bases and J by 7 bases. The CDR3 spans 16 residues. The CDR3 nucleotides are TGTGCCAGCAGCTCCCGGGACAGGGGGAAAAATTCACCCCTCCACTTT. Its protein product is CASSSRDRGKNSPLHF.

This clone was detected once. The chain employs TRBV7-8 and TRBJ1-2, with TRBD1 as a possible D gene (5 bases). This CDR3 comprises 15 residues. V shed 5 bases and J shed 1 base, with 14 bases lying between them. The germline V gene encodes CDR1 SGHVS and CDR2 FQNEAQ. Here the CDR3 reads CASSLQGQLNYGYTF. The CDR3 DNA sequence: TGTGCCAGCAGCCTCCAGGGCCAGCTTAACTATGGCTACACCTTC.

V is TRBV30 and J is TRBJ1-1, with D possibly being TRBD1 (5 bases). The germline V gene has CDR1 GTSNPN and CDR2 SVGIG (reference sequence). The V and J ends lost 3 bases and 3 bases respectively, with 14 bases between them. The CDR3 totals 14 residues. CDR3 residues: CAWRTPGKYTEAFF. In DNA form, the CDR3 reads TGTGCCTGGAGAACACCAGGGAAGTACACTGAAGCTTTCTTT.

This chain connects TRBV19 to TRBJ2-7, with D unclear. CDR3 length: 14 residues. Germline V CDR1 and CDR2: LNHDA, SQIVND (reference sequence). Trimming shortened V by 4 bases and J by 1 base, and 11 bases separated the two germline ends. The CDR3 region has the DNA TGTGCCAGTAGTAGCCGGAGCCAATCCTACGAGCAGTACTTC. Its protein product is CASSSRSQSYEQYF.

The chain has TRBV5-1 and TRBJ2-3; 10 bases are a match to TRBD2. V dropped 0 bases and J dropped 6; count of bases not matched to a gene: 7. Germline CDR1 is SGHRS and CDR2 is YFSETQ. The CDR3 loop spans 16 amino acids. CDR3 DNA: TGCGCCAGCAGCTTGGAGCCGGTAGCGGGGGGTGATACGCAGTATTTT. It encodes CASSLEPVAGGDTQYF.

This clone was counted once. This chain links TRBV19 with TRBJ1-1, with D maybe TRBD1 (5 bases). Germline CDR1 is LNHDA and CDR2 is SQIVND (reference sequence). The V end was cut by 8 bases, the J end by 5 bases, with 18 bases between. The CDR3 is 14 residues long. CDR3 loop: CASWGPGGETEAFF. The CDR3, as DNA: TGTGCCAGTTGGGGTCCGGGGGGGGAAACTGAAGCTTTCTTT.

This clone is a singleton in its sample. The chain has TRBV7-9 and TRBJ1-3, with D maybe TRBD1 (5 bases). The CDR3 spans 15 residues. In germline, CDR1 is SEHNR, CDR2 FQNEAQ (reference sequence). The V gene lost 5 bases and the J gene lost 0 bases, with 11 bases spanning the gap. As DNA, the CDR3 is TGTGCCAGCAGCCATGGGGGGATCTCTGGAAACACCATATATTTT. Amino acid sequence: CASSHGGISGNTIYF.

This chain joins TRBV9 and TRBJ1-1; TRBD1 might be the D (5 bases). CDR1 is SGDLS, CDR2 YYNGEE, per germline. This CDR3 spans 13 amino acids. V lost 4 bases to trimming and J lost 5 bases, with 12 bases between them. The CDR3 region is CASSLGGGTEAFF. CDR3 coding DNA: TGTGCCAGCAGCCTAGGCGGGGGGACTGAAGCTTTCTTT. Full variable domain (outside the CDR3, taken from reference TRBV9 and TRBJ1-1): DSGVTQTPKHLITATGQRVTLRCSPRSGDLSVYWYQQSLDQGLQFLIQYYNGEERAKGNILERFSAQQFPDLHSELNLSSLELGDSALYFCASSLGGGTEAFFGQGTRLTVV.

The chain is built from TRBV5-1 and TRBJ2-3; TRBD1 is a possible D gene (6 bases). Germline assignment: CDR1 SGHRS and CDR2 YFSETQ. Trimming left V 3 bases short and J 0 bases short, with 11 bases between. The CDR3 is 15 amino acids. This CDR3 is CASSYDRRSTDTQYF. In DNA, the CDR3 is TGCGCCAGCAGCTACGACAGGAGGAGCACAGATACGCAGTATTTT.

The chain has TRBV7-2 and TRBJ2-5, with D maybe TRBD2 (7 bases). Trimming pared 1 base from V and 6 bases from J, leaving 12 bases between. The germline V gene has CDR1 SGHTA and CDR2 FQGNSA. The CDR3 spans 14 residues. CDR3 residues: CASSLGGGLKTQYF. In DNA, the CDR3 is TGTGCCAGCAGCTTAGGGGGGGGCTTGAAGACCCAGTACTTC. The entire variable domain, with the rest obtained from reference TRBV7-2 and TRBJ2-5, is as follows: GAGVSQSPSNKVTEKGKDVELRCDPISGHTALYWYRQSLGQGLEFLIYFQGNSAPDKSGLPSDRFSAERTGGSVSTLTIQRTQQEDSAVYLCASSLGGGLKTQYFGPGTRLLVL.

V and J are TRBV30 and TRBJ1-2, with 8 bases that match TRBD1. Trimming took 5 bases from V and 8 from J; bases not matched to a gene: 13. The CDR3 loop spans 14 amino acids. Germline V lookup: CDR1 GTSNPN, CDR2 SVGIG (reference sequence). CDR3 nucleotide sequence: TGTGCCTGGTTTTCGCGATGGACAGGGAAGGGCTACACCTTC. Translation: CAWFSRWTGKGYTF.

The chain combines TRBV4-1 with TRBJ1-2; D may be TRBD1 (5 bases). V lost 7 bases and J lost 1, with 10 bases in between. The CDR3 contains 13 residues. Germline assignment: CDR1 MGHRA and CDR2 YSYEKL. CDR3 DNA sequence: TGCGCCAGCACTCGGGGGGGTAACTATGGCTACACCTTC. It is translated as CASTRGGNYGYTF.

The chain recombines TRBV5-1 with TRBJ1-2; unclear D gene. V was cut by 0 bases and J by 6 bases, with 12 bases left in between. The CDR3 covers 14 residues. Germline lookup yields CDR1 SGHRS and CDR2 YFSETQ. This chain's CDR3 is CASSLDGLRDGYTF. The CDR3 DNA is TGCGCCAGCAGCTTGGACGGATTACGGGATGGCTACACCTTC.

V and J are TRBV27 and TRBJ1-4; TRBD1 might be the D (5 bases). Looked up from germline, CDR1 is MNHEY and CDR2 is SMNVEV (reference sequence). The CDR3 spans 12 residues. V lost 8 bases and J lost 8, with 12 bases in between. CDR3 amino acids: CASRGAAEKLFF. The CDR3 bases are TGTGCCAGCCGTGGGGCCGCGGAAAAACTGTTTTTT.

J is TRBJ1-1 and V is TRBV7-9, with D possibly matching TRBD1 (5 bases). The V gene lost 2 bases and the J gene lost 7 bases, with 17 bases spanning the gap. The germline V gene encodes CDR1 SEHNR and CDR2 FQNEAQ (reference sequence). The CDR3 runs 15 residues. The CDR3 DNA reads as TGTGCCAGCAGCTTATTGGTGACAGTCTTGAATGAAGCTTTCTTT. It encodes CASSLLVTVLNEAFF. The full variable domain, its missing parts supplied by reference TRBV7-9 and TRBJ1-1, is DTGVSQNPRHKITKRGQNVTFRCDPISEHNRLYWYRQTLGQGPEFLTYFQNEAQLEKSRLLSDRFSAERPKGSFSTLEIQRTEQGDSAMYLCASSLLVTVLNEAFFGQGTRLTVV.

This sequence joins TRBV6-1 and TRBJ1-3; D gene unclear. The CDR3 is 14 residues long. In germline, CDR1 is MNHNS, CDR2 SASEGT. V lost 7 bases and J 0 bases, leaving 10 bases between the germline ends. CDR3 nucleotide sequence: TGTGCCAGCAACCCCGGAGGCTCTGGAAACACCATATATTTT. It yields the protein CASNPGGSGNTIYF.

The V call is TRBV2, the J call TRBJ1-4, with TRBD1 matching 9 bases. This CDR3 is built from 15 residues. With 4 bases clipped from V and 8 bases from J, the junction kept 8 bases outside the gene matches. The germline CDR1 and CDR2 sequences are SNHLY and FYNNEI. The CDR3 region has the DNA TGTGCCAGCAGTGTCCCGGGACAGGGTGGAGAAAAACTGTTTTTT. Its translation: CASSVPGQGGEKLFF.

This clone was seen a single time. CDR3 sequence: CATSDSQQTGGPTGYTF. The DNA of the CDR3 is TGTGCCACCAGTGATTCCCAACAAACAGGGGGACCCACTGGCTACACCTTC. The chain links TRBV24-1 to TRBJ1-2; TRBD1 matches at 8 bases. V was clipped by 2 bases and J by 7 bases; unmatched bases: 14. Germline V gene data show CDR1 as KGHDR and CDR2 as SFDVKD. The CDR3 runs 17 residues.

The rearrangement uses TRBV9 and TRBJ1-3; TRBD1 matches 8 bases. V lost 0 bases to trimming and J lost 4 bases; unmatched junction nucleotides: 9. From germline, CDR1 is SGDLS and CDR2 YYNGEE. The CDR3 contains 17 residues. The CDR3: CASSVAAQGAGGNTIYF. In nucleotides, the CDR3 is TGTGCCAGCAGCGTAGCTGCCCAGGGGGCTGGAGGAAACACCATATATTTT.

This clone was recorded once. The chain is built from TRBV27 and TRBJ2-3; TRBD2 is a possible D gene (6 bases). Deletions cut 4 bases from V and 2 bases from J, with 13 bases between. The CDR3 totals 15 residues. The germline V gene has CDR1 MNHEY and CDR2 SMNVEV (reference sequence). CDR3 amino acids: CASSWSSGYTDTQYF. For the CDR3, the DNA is TGTGCCAGCAGTTGGAGTAGCGGTTACACAGATACGCAGTATTTT.

The table lists this clone with a few counts. The J gene is TRBJ1-2, the V gene TRBV3-1 (or the pseudogene TRBV3-2); 9 nucleotides agree with TRBD1. V lost 4 bases to trimming and J lost 5 bases; unmatched junction nucleotides: 5. Germline CDR1 is LGHDT and CDR2 is YNNKEL (reference sequence). The CDR3 spans 14 residues. The CDR3: CASSPTGGGYGYTF. DNA for the CDR3: TGTGCCAGCAGCCCCACAGGGGGCGGATATGGCTACACCTTC.

This chain uses TRBV3-1 (or the pseudogene TRBV3-2) with TRBJ2-7; 7 bases map to TRBD1. V lost 4 bases to trimming and J lost 7 bases; unmatched junction nucleotides: 16. The CDR3 runs to 16 residues. Germline V gene sequence: CDR1 LGHDT, CDR2 YNNKEL (reference sequence). The CDR3 DNA reads as TGTGCCAGCAGCCCAAGAGGGGGCGGATGGATGGGGGAGCAGTACTTC. It specifies CASSPRGGGWMGEQYF.

V and J are TRBV6-2 or TRBV6-3 and TRBJ1-4, with no clear D. The CDR3 contains 12 residues. V lost 5 bases and J 7 bases, leaving 8 bases between the germline ends. CDR1 is MNHEY, CDR2 SVGEGT, per germline. CDR3 in amino acids: CASSPPSEKLFF. CDR3 nucleotides: TGTGCCAGCAGTCCCCCCAGTGAAAAACTGTTTTTT.

The genes are TRBV27 and TRBJ1-2; D possibly corresponds to TRBD1 (6 bases). There are 14 residues in the CDR3. Per the germline V gene, CDR1 is MNHEY and CDR2 is SMNVEV (reference sequence). Trimming stripped 2 bases from V and 5 bases from J, with 12 bases between. CDR3 DNA: TGTGCCAGCAGTTTAAATAGGGGGGGGTATGGCTACACCTTC. Translation: CASSLNRGGYGYTF.

This chain joins TRBV9 and TRBJ2-7, with 10 bases that match TRBD2. The CDR3 is 18 amino acids. Unmatched junction bases numbered 9, after V lost 0 bases and J lost 0 bases. CDR1 and CDR2 (germline): SGDLS, YYNGEE. The CDR3: CASSVDPSGSLGSYEQYF. Written as DNA, the CDR3 is TGTGCCAGCAGCGTAGACCCTAGCGGGAGTTTAGGCTCCTACGAGCAGTACTTC.

The gene calls are TRBV5-1 and TRBJ1-3; 8 bases are shared with TRBD1. The ends lost 2 bases at V and 4 bases at J; junction bases unmatched: 8. The CDR3 covers 16 residues. Germline V lookup: CDR1 SGHRS, CDR2 YFSETQ. For the CDR3, the DNA is TGCGCCAGCAGCTTCGACAGGGGCGCGTCCGGAAACACCATATATTTT. This gives the protein CASSFDRGASGNTIYF. Based on the CDR3 plus reference TRBV5-1 and TRBJ1-3, the full variable domain is KAGVTQTPRYLIKTRGQQVTLSCSPISGHRSVSWYQQTPGQGLQFLFEYFSETQRNKGNFPGRFSGRQFSNSRSEMNVSTLELGDSALYLCASSFDRGASGNTIYFGEGSWLTVV.

The chain employs TRBV7-3 and TRBJ2-1; 9 bases map to TRBD2. Germline V gene lookup returns CDR1 SGHTA and CDR2 FQGTGA. V trimming: 0 bases; J trimming: 4 bases; junction bases outside the gene matches: 4. The CDR3 spans 16 residues. The CDR3 sequence: CASSLTWSGGYNEQFF. The DNA of the CDR3 is TGTGCCAGCAGCTTAACGTGGAGCGGGGGGTACAATGAGCAGTTCTTC.

The CDR3 DNA sequence: TGTGCCAGCAGCTTAGATAGCGGGGGGGCAGGGACAGATACGCAGTATTTT. It translates to CASSLDSGGAGTDTQYF. The chain recombines TRBV7-8 with TRBJ2-3, with TRBD2 identical over 11 bases. The CDR3 is 17 residues long. The V gene's germline CDR1 is SGHVS and CDR2 FQNEAQ. V trimming: 1 base; J trimming: 3 bases; junction bases outside the gene matches: 6.

The gene calls are TRBV28 and TRBJ2-3; 9 nucleotides line up with TRBD2. Unmatched junction bases numbered 6, after V lost 6 bases and J lost 2 bases. This CDR3 comprises 15 residues. Germline CDR1 reads MDHEN; CDR2 reads SYDVKM. CDR3 in amino acids: CASSSLAGFTDTQYF. CDR3 coding DNA: TGTGCCAGCAGCTCACTAGCGGGCTTCACAGATACGCAGTATTTT.

This clone showed up just a few times. The V gene is TRBV27, the J gene TRBJ2-7; 8 bases align to TRBD2. Germline trimming cut 10 bases from V and 2 bases from J; bases unmatched to any gene: 10. This CDR3 has 14 residues. In germline, CDR1 is MNHEY, CDR2 SMNVEV (reference sequence). This CDR3 reads CATSTVGGAYEQYF. Written as DNA, the CDR3 is TGTGCCACGTCAACCGTCGGGGGGGCCTACGAGCAGTACTTC.

This chain uses TRBV11-3 with TRBJ2-1; weak D call: TRBD1 (6 bases). Trimming took off 1 base at V and 1 base at J, with 11 bases between the two ends. Per germline, CDR1 SGHNT and CDR2 YENEEA. The CDR3 is made up of 16 amino acids. This CDR3 is CASSLGTVGSYNEQFF. CDR3 DNA: TGTGCCAGCAGCTTAGGGACAGTCGGGTCCTACAATGAGCAGTTCTTC.